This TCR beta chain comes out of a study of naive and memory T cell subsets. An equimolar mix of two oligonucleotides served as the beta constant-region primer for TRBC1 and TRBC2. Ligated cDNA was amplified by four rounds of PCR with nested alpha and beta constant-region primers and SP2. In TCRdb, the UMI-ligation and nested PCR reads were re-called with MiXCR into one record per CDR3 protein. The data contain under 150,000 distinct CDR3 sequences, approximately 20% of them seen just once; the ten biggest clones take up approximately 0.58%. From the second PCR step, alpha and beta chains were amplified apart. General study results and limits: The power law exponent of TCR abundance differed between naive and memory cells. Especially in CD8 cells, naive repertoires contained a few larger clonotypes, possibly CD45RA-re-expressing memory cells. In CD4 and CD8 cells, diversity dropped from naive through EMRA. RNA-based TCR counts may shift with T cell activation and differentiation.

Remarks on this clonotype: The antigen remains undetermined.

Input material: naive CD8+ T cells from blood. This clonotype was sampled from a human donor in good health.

The CDR3 sequence: CASSQDWGGGQPQHF. The CDR3 region has the DNA TGCGCCAGCAGCCAAGACTGGGGCGGGGGTCAGCCCCAGCATTTT. The chain couples TRBV4-1 to TRBJ1-5; TRBD1 is a possible D gene (5 bases). Germline V gene sequence: CDR1 MGHRA, CDR2 YSYEKL. The CDR3 length is 15 residues. V shed 0 bases and J shed 6 bases, with 12 bases lying between them.